This is a list of T cell receptor beta chains from one sample in a study of metastatic and nonmetastatic thyroid tumors. TCRdb re-called clones from the PCR reads using MiXCR. There are around 45,000 clones in the sample; 3.2% occur only once, and approximately 10% lies in the top ten. The sample comprised blood. These receptors came from a female donor with papillary thyroid cancer or a benign thyroid nodule (not recorded which). Some clones in this sample may be carry-over from other donors' samples. Each CDR3 is given with its conserved first and last residue. Fields, in order: V gene, clone size, J gene, D gene, CDR3 protein, CDR3 DNA. A D gene is named only where the DNA matches it firmly. Expanded clones get a size class; other rows say once, few or many, or leave the size out.

TRBV18	many	TRBJ2-5	TRBD2	CASSPASGRVRETQYF	TGTGCCAGCTCACCGGCTAGCGGGAGGGTTCGCGAGACCCAGTACTTC
TRBV20-1	NA	TRBJ2-5	TRBD2	CSATTSAETQYF	TGCAGTGCTACGACTAGCGCCGAGACCCAGTACTTC
TRBV7-6	many	TRBJ2-1	TRBD2	CASSLFAGGPSEQFF	TGTGCCAGCAGCTTATTTGCGGGAGGGCCCAGCGAGCAGTTCTTC
TRBV12-3/TRBV12-4	many	TRBJ1-1	TRBD1	CASRTGGATEAFF	TGTGCCAGCAGGACAGGGGGGGCGACTGAAGCTTTCTTT
TRBV12-3/TRBV12-4	NA	TRBJ1-2	NA	CASIGTGFGYTF	TGTGCCAGCATTGGGACGGGGTTCGGCTACACCTTC
TRBV6-1	many	TRBJ1-2	TRBD1	CASSKQRQGSSYGYTF	TGTGCCAGCAGTAAACAAAGACAGGGCAGCAGTTATGGCTACACCTTC
TRBV4-2	many	TRBJ2-1	TRBD2	CASSPGLAEAYNEQFF	TGTGCCAGCAGCCCGGGACTAGCGGAAGCTTACAATGAGCAGTTCTTC
TRBV6-1	few	TRBJ1-2	TRBD1	CASSPRGTYGYTF	TGTGCCAGCAGTCCCAGGGGGACTTACGGCTACACCTTC
TRBV5-5	many	TRBJ2-5	TRBD1	CASSPTGYQETQYF	TGTGCCAGCAGCCCGACAGGGTACCAAGAGACCCAGTACTTC
TRBV2	many	TRBJ2-2	NA	CASSDSSSNTGELFF	TGTGCCAGCAGTGATTCTAGCTCGAACACCGGGGAGCTGTTTTTT
TRBV30	NA	TRBJ2-1	TRBD2	CAWKEISGKYNEQFF	TGTGCCTGGAAAGAGATTAGCGGGAAGTACAATGAGCAGTTCTTC
TRBV6-2/TRBV6-3	many	TRBJ2-7	TRBD2	CASSYSMELAGPF	TGTGCCAGCAGTTACTCGATGGAACTAGCGGGCCCTTTC
TRBV20-1	NA	TRBJ2-7	TRBD1	CSARADRDSNYEQYF	TGCAGTGCTAGAGCCGACCGGGACAGCAACTACGAGCAGTACTTC
TRBV7-3	few	TRBJ2-7	TRBD2	CASIPGLASTYEQYF	TGTGCCAGCATCCCGGGACTAGCGTCGACCTACGAGCAGTACTTC
TRBV7-6	many	TRBJ2-7	NA	CASSSGASYEQYF	TGTGCCAGCAGCAGCGGAGCCTCCTACGAGCAGTACTTC
TRBV20-1	NA	TRBJ1-6	NA	CSATGGAGNSPLHF	TGCAGTGCTACGGGGGGAGCGGGTAATTCACCCCTCCACTTT
TRBV20-1	NA	TRBJ2-2	TRBD1	CSARDRGPGELFF	TGCAGTGCTAGAGACAGGGGGCCCGGGGAGCTGTTTTTT
TRBV27	NA	TRBJ2-1	NA	CASSRFSSWSAFYNEQFF	TGTGCCAGCAGTCGCTTCTCTAGCTGGAGCGCCTTCTACAATGAGCAGTTCTTC
TRBV7-2	few	TRBJ2-1	NA	CASSLATISYNEQFF	TGTGCCAGCAGCTTGGCCACAATTTCCTACAATGAGCAGTTCTTC
TRBV6-1	many	TRBJ2-1	NA	CASSPRSESYNEQFF	TGTGCCAGCAGCCCCAGAAGTGAGTCCTACAATGAGCAGTTCTTC
TRBV28	few	TRBJ1-6	NA	CASSVLEALNSPLHF	TGTGCCAGCAGTGTCCTCGAAGCTCTTAATTCACCCCTCCACTTT
TRBV30	many	TRBJ1-1	NA	CAWSRTENTEAFF	TGTGCCTGGAGTCGCACCGAGAACACTGAAGCTTTCTTT
TRBV24-1	many	TRBJ2-3	NA	CATSDGGTDTQYF	TGTGCCACCAGTGATGGAGGCACAGATACGCAGTATTTT
TRBV20-1	many	TRBJ2-7	NA	CSARFKGTEQYF	TGCAGTGCTAGATTTAAGGGGACCGAGCAGTACTTC
TRBV7-9	many	TRBJ2-1	TRBD2	CASSFGLAGVGEQFF	TGTGCCAGCAGCTTCGGACTAGCGGGAGTTGGTGAGCAGTTCTTC
TRBV7-9	many	TRBJ2-3	NA	CASSLAGDEDTQYF	TGTGCCAGCAGCTTAGCGGGAGATGAAGATACGCAGTATTTT
TRBV6-1	few	TRBJ1-3	NA	CASIGGTGNTIYF	TGTGCCAGCATAGGGGGAACCGGAAACACCATATATTTT
TRBV7-3	NA	TRBJ2-2	NA	CASRQSADGYTGELFF	TGTGCCAGCAGGCAGTCAGCCGACGGATACACCGGGGAGCTGTTTTTT
TRBV19	few	TRBJ2-3	NA	CASSISRDTQYF	TGTGCCAGTAGTATTTCACGGGACACGCAGTATTTT
TRBV6-1	many	TRBJ1-5	NA	CASSRRGTRGNQPQHF	TGTGCCAGCAGTCGCCGGGGGACGCGGGGCAATCAGCCCCAGCATTTT
TRBV6-1	NA	TRBJ2-1	TRBD2	CASNETSGSSKEQFF	TGTGCCAGCAATGAAACTAGCGGGAGCTCCAAGGAGCAGTTCTTC
TRBV12-3/TRBV12-4	many	TRBJ1-4	TRBD1	CASSLRTGPNEKLFF	TGTGCCAGCAGTCTCCGGACAGGGCCTAATGAAAAACTGTTTTTT
TRBV11-3	many	TRBJ2-2	TRBD1	CASSLDHRGNTGELFF	TGTGCCAGCAGCTTAGATCACAGGGGAAACACCGGGGAGCTGTTTTTT
TRBV5-4	many	TRBJ2-1	TRBD2	CASSAGLAGEYNEQFF	TGTGCCAGCAGCGCGGGACTAGCGGGAGAGTACAATGAGCAGTTCTTC
TRBV6-1	NA	TRBJ1-1	NA	CASSIGPGNTEAFF	TGTGCCAGCAGTATCGGACCGGGGAACACTGAAGCTTTCTTT
TRBV6-1	NA	TRBJ2-1	TRBD2	CAARRGTSGSNEQFF	TGTGCCGCCAGAAGAGGGACTAGCGGGAGCAATGAGCAGTTCTTC
TRBV20-1	NA	TRBJ2-1	TRBD2	CSAQLAGGNNEQFF	TGCAGTGCTCAACTAGCGGGAGGAAACAATGAGCAGTTCTTC
TRBV6-5	NA	TRBJ2-2	NA	CASSYEGSGELFF	TGTGCCAGCAGTTATGAGGGTTCCGGGGAGCTGTTTTTT
TRBV2	many	TRBJ2-5	TRBD1	CASSSPGQGRETQYF	TGTGCCAGCAGCTCACCGGGACAGGGGAGAGAGACCCAGTACTTC
TRBV6-1	NA	TRBJ2-3	NA	CASGRYHRLADTQYF	TGTGCCAGCGGCCGCTACCACCGACTCGCCGATACGCAGTATTTT
TRBV11-2	NA	TRBJ1-2	TRBD1	CASSWAGTGGTGRGVGYTF	TGTGCCAGCAGCTGGGCCGGGACAGGGGGCACGGGACGGGGGGTTGGCTACACCTTC
TRBV6-4	NA	TRBJ2-1	TRBD1	CASSPTTGGEGNEQFF	TGTGCCAGCAGTCCAACGACAGGGGGAGAGGGCAATGAGCAGTTCTTC
TRBV27	many	TRBJ2-1	NA	CASSLRRNYNEQFF	TGTGCCAGCAGTTTACGGCGGAACTACAATGAGCAGTTCTTC